The 10 T cell receptor beta chains listed next were all sequenced from one sample in a study of T cell responses to AZD1222 COVID-19 vaccine. Some clones are missing from TCRdb's copy, which holds only in-frame ones; the method was immunoSEQ multiplex PCR. The sample lists approximately 150,000 clones, around nine tenths occurring once. Sequenced material: peripheral blood, taken on day 0 of AZD1222 vaccination. These receptors were collected from an adult in good health.

V is TRBV27 and J is TRBJ1-2; unclear D gene. V lost 8 bases, J lost 2 bases, and 9 bases lay in between. Germline values: CDR1 MNHEY, CDR2 SMNVEV (reference sequence). The CDR3 is 12 residues long. CDR3 amino acids: CASSDKNYGYTF. CDR3 in DNA: TGTGCCAGCTCAGATAAAAACTATGGCTACACCTTC.

DNA of the CDR3: TGTGCCAGCAGCTTAAGACAGGGCGGGACCGGGGAGCTGTTTTTT. Its translation is CASSLRQGGTGELFF. This chain links TRBV7-3 with TRBJ2-2; 7 bases map to TRBD1. V lost 1 base, J lost 5 bases, and 4 bases stayed unmatched. CDR3 length equals 15 residues. Germline CDR1 and CDR2: SGHTA and FQGTGA. The whole variable domain, remainder taken from reference TRBV7-3 and TRBJ2-2, is GAGVSQTPSNKVTEKGKYVELRCDPISGHTALYWYRQSLGQGPEFLIYFQGTGAADDSGLPNDRFFAVRPEGSVSTLKIQRTERGDSAVYLCASSLRQGGTGELFFGEGSRLTVL.

The chain recombines TRBV6-4 with TRBJ2-5; D not resolved. Trimming pared 0 bases from V and 3 bases from J, leaving 8 bases between. The germline gives CDR1 MRHNA, CDR2 SNTAGT. The CDR3 runs 14 residues. CDR3 nucleotides: TGTGCCAGCAGTGACTCCGGGTGGGAAGAGACCCAGTACTTC. The encoded protein is CASSDSGWEETQYF.

The chain is built from TRBV18 and TRBJ2-2, with D perhaps given as TRBD1 or TRBD2 (6 bases each). Germline V lookup: CDR1 KGHSH, CDR2 LQKENI. The length of the CDR3 is 17 residues. V dropped 3 bases and J dropped 1 base, with 15 bases sitting between them. The CDR3: CASSPGSGGQNTGELFF. In nucleotides, the CDR3 is TGTGCCAGCTCACCTGGTTCCGGGGGACAGAACACCGGGGAGCTGTTTTTT.

The chain combines TRBV19 with TRBJ2-2, with 7 bases fitting TRBD1. J gave up 2 bases and V 5 bases, and 5 bases lay outside the gene matches. CDR1 and CDR2 from the germline V gene are LNHDA and SQIVND (reference sequence). CDR3 size: 15 residues. Here the CDR3 reads CASSQGQINTGELFF. The CDR3 coding sequence is TGTGCCAGTAGTCAGGGACAGATAAACACCGGGGAGCTGTTTTTT.

The sample holds a few counts of this clone. The chain has TRBV5-6 and TRBJ2-3; 10 nucleotides agree with TRBD1. The CDR3 covers 15 residues. The germline V gene encodes CDR1 SGHDT and CDR2 YYEEEE. V was clipped by 2 bases and J by 4 bases; unmatched bases: 4. CDR3 sequence reads: CASSFPGQGPDTQYF. DNA for the CDR3: TGTGCCAGCAGCTTCCCGGGACAGGGGCCAGATACGCAGTATTTT.

This sequence joins TRBV11-3 and TRBJ1-3; 10 bases agree with TRBD1. V shed 0 bases and J 2 bases; nucleotides not matched to a gene: 13. This CDR3 has 20 residues. Germline loops: CDR1 SGHNT, CDR2 YENEEA. CDR3 bases: TGTGCCAGCAGCTTAGAGATCCCGGGACAGGGGCCCGTTCCTGGAAACACCATATATTTT. It yields the protein CASSLEIPGQGPVPGNTIYF.

There are a few counts of this clone. As DNA, the CDR3 is TGCGCCAGCAGCTTAGCGGACGCTGACCGAAGTAATGAGCAGTTCTTC. It translates to CASSLADADRSNEQFF. The V gene is TRBV5-1, the J gene TRBJ2-1, with a possible D match to TRBD2 (5 bases). From germline, CDR1 is SGHRS and CDR2 YFSETQ. Trimming shortened V by 2 bases and J by 7 bases, and 19 bases separated the two germline ends. This CDR3 contains 16 residues.

The chain joins TRBV28 to TRBJ1-1, with TRBD1 as a possible D gene (5 bases). CDR1 is MDHEN and CDR2 is SYDVKM in the germline V gene. V gave up 1 base and J gave up 3 bases, with 6 bases separating them. The CDR3 runs 13 residues. In DNA form, the CDR3 reads TGTGCCAGCAGTTTATACAGGTACACTGAAGCTTTCTTT. It encodes CASSLYRYTEAFF.

The chain uses TRBV28 and TRBJ1-5; 8 bases fit TRBD1. From germline, CDR1 is MDHEN and CDR2 SYDVKM. Trimming cost V 6 bases and J 4 bases; bases outside gene matches: 8. The CDR3 covers 15 residues. CDR3 sequence reads: CASSPQTGGNQPQHF. CDR3 nucleotides: TGTGCCAGCAGCCCACAAACAGGGGGAAATCAGCCCCAGCATTTT.